The rows below give T cell receptor beta chains drawn from one sample of a study of T cells in Graves' hyperthyroidism and ophthalmopathy. TCRdb re-derived calls from the multiplex PCR reads in MiXCR, one entry per CDR3 protein. The table lists approximately 400,000 distinct CDR3 sequences, roughly 14% of them singletons. Sequencing was done on a sample of blood. Every receptor here comes from a woman aged 18-29 years with Graves' hyperthyroidism. Each CDR3 is given with its conserved first and last residue. The D gene is left open where the match is weak. Not all rows give a size; the values are once, few, many and, for expanded clones, a class.

abundance,len,d_gene,j_gene,v_gene,CDR3nt,CDR3aa
many,13,NA,TRBJ2-7,TRBV5-1,TGCGCCAGCAGAAGTCCCAGGGGATCCGAGCAGTACTTC,CASRSPRGSEQYF
many,15,NA,TRBJ2-2,TRBV9,TGTGCCAGCAGCGTGGGGGGGACAGGTACCGGGGAGCTGTTTTTT,CASSVGGTGTGELFF
NA,12,NA,TRBJ2-3,TRBV9,TGTGCCAGCAGCGAGCCGACTAATACGCAGTATTTT,CASSEPTNTQYF
many,18,NA,TRBJ2-2,TRBV11-2,TGTGCCAGCAGCTTATTGTGGGGGTTAAGGGGATCCTCCGGGGAGCTGTTTTTT,CASSLLWGLRGSSGELFF
many,16,TRBD2,TRBJ2-2,TRBV20-1,TGCAGTGCTAGAGCAAGACCGGGACTATCGACCGGGGAGCTGTTTTTT,CSARARPGLSTGELFF
many,11,NA,TRBJ1-1,TRBV12-5,TGTGCTAGTGGCTTGTTTCGCGGGGCTTTCTTT,CASGLFRGAFF
many,14,TRBD2,TRBJ2-5,TRBV6-1,TGTGCCAGCAGTAGCGGGGGGGCCAGGGAGACCCAGTACTTC,CASSSGGARETQYF
few,13,NA,TRBJ2-7,TRBV9,TGTGCCAGCAGCTTGGGGTCCTACGGCGAGCAGTACTTC,CASSLGSYGEQYF
many,16,TRBD2,TRBJ2-5,TRBV12-5,TGTGCTAGTGGTCCCCCGGGGGGTGGGTACCAAGAGACCCAGTACTTC,CASGPPGGGYQETQYF
NA,14,NA,TRBJ2-7,TRBV24-1,TGTGCCACCAGTGATGGAGGAATGGGGTACGAGCAGTACTTC,CATSDGGMGYEQYF
many,13,NA,TRBJ2-7,TRBV6-1,TGTGCCAGCAGGGGAAGCGGGTCGTACGAGCAGTACTTC,CASRGSGSYEQYF
NA,16,TRBD1,TRBJ1-3,TRBV30,TGTGCCTGGAGTCGGACAGGGGCCCGCTCTGGAAACACCATATATTTT,CAWSRTGARSGNTIYF
many,16,TRBD2,TRBJ2-3,TRBV7-6,TGTGCCAGCAGCTCAAATAGCGGGGGGGCCACAGATACGCAGTATTTT,CASSSNSGGATDTQYF
NA,16,NA,TRBJ2-1,TRBV6-4,TGTGCCAGCACCCGAAATGTTGTACAGGGCGGGGATGAGCAGTTCTTC,CASTRNVVQGGDEQFF
many,14,TRBD1,TRBJ2-3,TRBV2,TGTGCCAGCAGGGATGGACAGGGGGTAGATACGCAGTATTTT,CASRDGQGVDTQYF
many,15,TRBD1,TRBJ2-2,TRBV12-3/TRBV12-4,TGTGCCAGCAGATCTACAGGGGGCAACACCGGGGAGCTGTTTTTT,CASRSTGGNTGELFF
many,14,NA,TRBJ2-1,TRBV18,TGTGCCAGCTCACGTTCACCGGGGGTGGATGAGCAGTTCTTC,CASSRSPGVDEQFF
NA,17,TRBD2,TRBJ2-3,TRBV7-2,TGTGCCAGCAGCTTAGACTCGACTAGCGGGAGTACAGATACGCAGTATTTT,CASSLDSTSGSTDTQYF
few,17,NA,TRBJ1-6,TRBV4-1,TGCGCCAGCAGCCAAGATCAGGGCAGAGGGCAAGGCTCACCCCTCCACTTT,CASSQDQGRGQGSPLHF
many,15,NA,TRBJ2-1,TRBV7-9,TGTGCCAGCAGCTTCCGGACCCCAGGGACCGATGAGCAGTTCTTC,CASSFRTPGTDEQFF
many,19,NA,TRBJ2-6,TRBV20-1,TGCAGTGCACGCATTCCCGGGGGTACACCGAGCTCTGGGGCCAACGTCCTGACTTTC,CSARIPGGTPSSGANVLTF
many,13,NA,TRBJ2-3,TRBV20-1,TGCAGTGCCGACACATCTAGCACAGATACGCAGTATTTT,CSADTSSTDTQYF
few,13,TRBD1,TRBJ1-1,TRBV7-9,TGTGCCAGCAGCTTATTGACAGGGACTGAAGCTTTCTTT,CASSLLTGTEAFF
NA,16,NA,TRBJ2-5,TRBV5-1,TGCGCCAGCAGCGAGGGCAGAGGGAGGAGGAGAGAGACCCAGTACTTC,CASSEGRGRRRETQYF
many,17,TRBD1,TRBJ1-3,TRBV20-1,TGCAGTGCTAGAGCCCCCCCCCGGACAGGGAGGGGAAACACCATATATTTT,CSARAPPRTGRGNTIYF
NA,15,NA,TRBJ1-3,TRBV18,TGTGCCAGCTCGGAAGACTGGAGCTCTGGAAACACCATATATTTT,CASSEDWSSGNTIYF
many,15,TRBD2,TRBJ2-3,TRBV30,TGTGCCTGGAGTCGACTAGCGGGAGGAGGAGATACGCAGTATTTT,CAWSRLAGGGDTQYF
few,17,NA,TRBJ2-3,TRBV7-2,TGTGCCAGCAGCTCACCCTCCGGACAGCGATGGGCAGATACGCAGTATTTT,CASSSPSGQRWADTQYF
many,12,NA,TRBJ2-5,TRBV18,TGTGCCAGCTCACAGTACCAAGAGACCCAGTACTTC,CASSQYQETQYF
NA,15,NA,TRBJ2-5,TRBV6-4,TGTGCCATCAGTGAGTCGGGTGGCCCTACGGAGACCCAGTACTTC,CAISESGGPTETQYF
few,16,TRBD2,TRBJ2-2,TRBV13,TGTGCCAGCAGTTCGGAGACTAGCGGGAGGCTAGGGGAGCTGTTTTTT,CASSSETSGRLGELFF
many,14,NA,TRBJ2-7,TRBV20-1,TGCAGTGCTAGAGCCTGGGGTCCGGGTAGCGAGCAGTACTTC,CSARAWGPGSEQYF
many,15,NA,TRBJ1-2,TRBV28,TGTGCCAGCAGTTTATCCCCACGAGTGATGGATGGCTACACCTTC,CASSLSPRVMDGYTF
many,14,NA,TRBJ2-7,TRBV11-3,TGTGCCAGCAGCCCACAGGGTCTCCCCTACGAGCAGTACTTC,CASSPQGLPYEQYF
many,12,NA,TRBJ2-5,TRBV6-1,TGTGCCAGCGGGTCGAACAAGGAGACCCAGTACTTC,CASGSNKETQYF
few,14,NA,TRBJ1-3,TRBV7-9,TGTGCCCGAGGCGAAACAGGGCACGGAAACACCATATATTTT,CARGETGHGNTIYF
many,14,NA,TRBJ2-5,TRBV7-9,TGTGCCAGCAGCTTAGGGTCAGGGGCAGAGACCCAGTACTTC,CASSLGSGAETQYF
NA,15,NA,TRBJ1-4,TRBV19,TGTGCCAGTAATTTGGGTTTGGGCGCAGGTGAAAAACTGTTTTTT,CASNLGLGAGEKLFF
NA,15,TRBD1,TRBJ2-3,TRBV9,TGTGCCAGCAGCGGCCGGGACAGGTTGACAGATACGCAGTATTTT,CASSGRDRLTDTQYF
few,13,NA,TRBJ1-5,TRBV19,TGTGCCAGCGACGGACAGTTCAATCAGCCCCAGCATTTT,CASDGQFNQPQHF
many,15,TRBD2,TRBJ2-1,TRBV12-3/TRBV12-4,TGTGCCAGCAGCATTTTAGCGGGAGCGAACAATGAGCAGTTCTTC,CASSILAGANNEQFF
many,14,TRBD2,TRBJ2-1,TRBV5-1,TGCGCCAGCTCCAGCACTAGCGGGAGGATTGAGCAGTTCTTC,CASSSTSGRIEQFF
many,17,NA,TRBJ2-3,TRBV3-1,TGTGCCAGCAGCCAAGGAATTGGTGCAGAATACACAGATACGCAGTATTTT,CASSQGIGAEYTDTQYF